This T cell receptor beta chain was captured in a study of blood T cell repertoires in COVID-19 (dated by TCRdb to 2018 to 2020). At the level of the whole study: Collaborator samples came from the United States, Italy and Spain and covered acute and convalescent phases of COVID-19. Deeply sampled blood TCRbeta repertoires from subjects exposed to, actively infected with, or recovered from COVID-19 were included in the dataset. A freely available public database, intended as a resource for researchers studying the immune response to SARS-CoV-2, is where the repertoires were released. The samples were drawn from two sources: the first 160 participants of the ongoing ImmuneRACE study, and 1,200 or so subjects contributed by 6 global collaborators. The material from the prospective study consisted of cDNA or gDNA derived from T cells, B-cell-depleted T cells, or PBMCs. Nearly every sample came with metadata listing a de-identified subject ID, COVID-19 status, age in years and sex. HLA class I and class II types, where available, came from metadata supplied by the sample provider rather than from assay-based typing.

TCRbeta CDR3 regions were amplified from genomic DNA using the immunoSEQ Assay, a bias-controlled multiplex PCR. The study's processing was this. Within the assay, amplification of reference gene primers was used to estimate how many nucleated cells each sample contained. To quantify the absolute abundance of each unique TCRbeta CDR3 rearrangement, sequence reads were collapsed and filtered. For each sample, productive Simpson clonality was calculated as the square root of Simpson's diversity index over productive rearrangements. In its TCRdb copy, this immuneACCESS table keeps in-frame sequences only and misses some clones. Where compared with another copy, unresolved V genes explain less than half of these, and the others have no known cause. The V and J calls and clone size were taken over from that table, and D and trimming were inferred from the DNA. A total of hundreds of thousands of clones appear in this sample, about 88% of them only once. Around 7.9% of the sample is taken by the ten largest.

The investigation overall reported the following: The quantity of clinical and demographic metadata differed by source and by participant and was supplied without curation.

Including the terminal cysteine and phenylalanine, the CDR3 comprises 18 residues. The retained sequence is limited to the CDR3, 54 bases, with the frame set at the first base. Relative to germline, V is missing 3 bases and J is missing 0 bases, with 7 bases of the junction outside any gene match. CDR1 LGHNT and CDR2 FRNRAP were looked up in the germline V gene. In Seattle, one collaborating source enrolled patients while the infection was active and tracked those patients longitudinally over the course of disease. Collaborating institutions collected whole blood in K2EDTA tubes following their own protocols. For TCRbeta analysis, collaborators shipped samples in one of three forms: frozen whole blood, isolated PBMCs, or DNA extracted from either of those sample types. This clone turned up a few times. Which antigen it targets is not known. Nothing much larger sits one base from this clone, and base qualities are not available.

The receptor was isolated from a woman aged 65 to 85 with COVID-19, enrolled during active disease. The sequenced material came from peripheral blood. The chain uses TRBV12-5 and TRBJ2-6; 8 nucleotides in the junction match TRBD1. This receptor has the CDR3 CASGLRTGQSSGANVLTF. The DNA sequence reads TGTGCTAGTGGTTTAAGGACAGGGCAAAGCTCTGGGGCCAACGTCCTGACTTTC.